Following are 6 T cell receptor beta chains from one sample sequenced in a study of beta chain features in type 1 diabetes. The whole isolated RNA underwent reverse transcription, so sequencing captured expressed TCRB transcripts. Measured with immunoSEQ multiplex PCR; TCRdb has only the in-frame clones, and not every one. The sample includes 900,000 or so clones, about a sixth of them seen just once. Sequencing was carried out using naive CD4+ T cells from blood. All receptors come from a woman aged 18 to 35 in good health.

This clone turned up a few times. The chain carries TRBV10-3 and TRBJ2-1; no reliable D call. The CDR3 runs 11 residues. The germline gives CDR1 ENHRY, CDR2 SYGVKD. V was cut by 4 bases and J by 7 bases, with 5 bases left in between. The DNA of the CDR3 is TGTGCCATCAGTGCCCAAAATGAGCAGTTCTTC. Translation gives CAISAQNEQFF.

This clone was seen a few times. The chain links TRBV9 to TRBJ2-1; TRBD2 is a possible D gene (7 bases). Trimming stripped 0 bases from V and 10 bases from J, with 14 bases between. Germline CDR1 is SGDLS and CDR2 is YYNGEE. The CDR3 runs to 14 residues. The CDR3 DNA sequence: TGTGCCAGCAGCGTAGGAGGGCGGGGGCAGGAGCAGTTCTTC. Amino acids: CASSVGGRGQEQFF.

The V and J genes are TRBV7-2 and TRBJ2-3; D perhaps matches TRBD2 (7 bases). The CDR3 length is 17 residues. The V gene lost 2 bases and the J gene lost 3 bases, with 18 bases spanning the gap. Germline loops: CDR1 SGHTA, CDR2 FQGNSA. The CDR3 is CASSLNGGASGTDTQYF. In DNA form, the CDR3 reads TGTGCCAGCAGCTTAAATGGGGGGGCTAGCGGTACAGATACGCAGTATTTT.

The chain carries TRBV2 and TRBJ2-1; 10 bases map to TRBD1. Trimming took 8 bases from V and 5 from J; bases not matched to a gene: 9. CDR1 SNHLY and CDR2 FYNNEI come from the germline V gene. CDR3 length: 15 amino acids. DNA for the CDR3: TGTGCCAGCCACAAGGGACAGGGGTTGAACAATGAGCAGTTCTTC. This sequence encodes CASHKGQGLNNEQFF.

The chain has TRBV19 and TRBJ1-4, with D perhaps matching TRBD1 (5 bases). This CDR3 comprises 16 residues. Germline V lookup: CDR1 LNHDA, CDR2 SQIVND (reference sequence). Trimming stripped 4 bases from V and 0 bases from J, with 12 bases between. The CDR3 DNA reads as TGTGCCAGTAGTACAGGGTACGGTGCAACTAATGAAAAACTGTTTTTT. It translates to CASSTGYGATNEKLFF. Full variable domain (missing parts from reference TRBV19 and TRBJ1-4): DGGITQSPKYLFRKEGQNVTLSCEQNLNHDAMYWYRQDPGQGLRLIYYSQIVNDFQKGDIAEGYSVSREKKESFPLTVTSAQKNPTAFYLCASSTGYGATNEKLFFGSGTQLSVL.

V usage is TRBV18 and J usage is TRBJ2-1, with TRBD2 matching over 11 bases. This CDR3 is 21 amino acids long. V lost 6 bases to trimming and J lost 0 bases; unmatched junction nucleotides: 19. The germline V gene has CDR1 KGHSH and CDR2 LQKENI. CDR3 residues: CASSPNRGLADKTSSYNEQFF. The CDR3 coding sequence is TGTGCCAGCTCCCCAAACAGGGGACTAGCGGATAAAACTAGCTCCTACAATGAGCAGTTCTTC.